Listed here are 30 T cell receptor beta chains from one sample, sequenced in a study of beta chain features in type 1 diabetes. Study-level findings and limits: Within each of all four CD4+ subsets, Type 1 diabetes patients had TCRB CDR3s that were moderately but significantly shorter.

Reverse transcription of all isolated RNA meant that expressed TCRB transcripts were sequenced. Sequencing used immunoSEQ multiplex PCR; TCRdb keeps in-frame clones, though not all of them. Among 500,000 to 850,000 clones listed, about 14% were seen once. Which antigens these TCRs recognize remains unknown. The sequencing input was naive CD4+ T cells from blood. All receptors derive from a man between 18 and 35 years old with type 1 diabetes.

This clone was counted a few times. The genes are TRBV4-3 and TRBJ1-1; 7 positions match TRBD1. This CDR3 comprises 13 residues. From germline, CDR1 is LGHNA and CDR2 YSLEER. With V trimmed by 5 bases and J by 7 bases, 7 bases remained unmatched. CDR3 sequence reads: CASSTHHRGEAFF. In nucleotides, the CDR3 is TGCGCCAGCAGCACTCACCACAGGGGTGAAGCTTTCTTT.

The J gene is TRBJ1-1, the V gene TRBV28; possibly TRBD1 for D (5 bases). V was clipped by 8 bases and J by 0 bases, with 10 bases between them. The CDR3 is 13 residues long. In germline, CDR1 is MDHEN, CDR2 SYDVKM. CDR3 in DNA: TGTGCCAGCCTCTCAGGGCTGAACACTGAAGCTTTCTTT. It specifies CASLSGLNTEAFF.

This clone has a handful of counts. The CDR3 DNA reads TGTGCCAGCACCGAGGCGCCGAACACTGAAGCTTTCTTT. Translating gives CASTEAPNTEAFF. This sequence joins TRBV2 and TRBJ1-1; D is unclear. This CDR3 is built from 13 residues. Germline V gene data show CDR1 as SNHLY and CDR2 as FYNNEI. Trimming shortened V by 7 bases and J by 1 base, and 10 bases separated the two germline ends.

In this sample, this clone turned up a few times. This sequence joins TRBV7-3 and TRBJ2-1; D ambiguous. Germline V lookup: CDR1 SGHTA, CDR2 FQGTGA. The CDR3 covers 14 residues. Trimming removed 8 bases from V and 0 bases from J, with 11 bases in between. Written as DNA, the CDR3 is TGTGCCAGCCGTCCCTTTAGCTCCTACAATGAGCAGTTCTTC. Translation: CASRPFSSYNEQFF.

The CDR3 region has the DNA TGTGCCAGCAGCTTACTAGCGGCCACAGATACGCAGTATTTT. Translating gives CASSLLAATDTQYF. The rearrangement links TRBV7-2 to TRBJ2-3; 7 bases align to TRBD2. The trim removed 2 bases at V and 2 bases at J, leaving 1 base unmatched. From germline, CDR1 is SGHTA and CDR2 FQGNSA. The CDR3 covers 14 residues.

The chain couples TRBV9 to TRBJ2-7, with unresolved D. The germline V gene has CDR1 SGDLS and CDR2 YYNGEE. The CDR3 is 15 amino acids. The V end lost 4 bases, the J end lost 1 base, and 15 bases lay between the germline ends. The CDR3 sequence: CASSPPGSRSYEQYF. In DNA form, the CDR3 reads TGTGCCAGCAGCCCCCCCGGTTCCCGTTCCTACGAGCAGTACTTC.

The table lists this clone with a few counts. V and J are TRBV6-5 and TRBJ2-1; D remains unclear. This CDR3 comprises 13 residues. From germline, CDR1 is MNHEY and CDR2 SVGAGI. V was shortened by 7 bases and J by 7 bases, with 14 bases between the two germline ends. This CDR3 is CASKKGPENEQFF. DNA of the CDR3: TGTGCCAGCAAAAAGGGCCCCGAGAATGAGCAGTTCTTC.

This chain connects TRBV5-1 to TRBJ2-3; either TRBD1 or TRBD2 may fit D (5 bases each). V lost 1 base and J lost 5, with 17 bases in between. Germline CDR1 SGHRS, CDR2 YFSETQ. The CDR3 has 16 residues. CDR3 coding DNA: TGCGCCAGCAGCTTGCGTCCGGGCGCTGGGGGAGATACGCAGTATTTT. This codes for CASSLRPGAGGDTQYF.

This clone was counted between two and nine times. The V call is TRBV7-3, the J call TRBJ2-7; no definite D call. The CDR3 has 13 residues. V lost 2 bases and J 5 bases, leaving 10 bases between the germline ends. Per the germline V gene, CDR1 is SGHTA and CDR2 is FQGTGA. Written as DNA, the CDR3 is TGTGCCAGCAGCTTATCGTCCTTCGACGAGCAGTACTTC. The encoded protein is CASSLSSFDEQYF.

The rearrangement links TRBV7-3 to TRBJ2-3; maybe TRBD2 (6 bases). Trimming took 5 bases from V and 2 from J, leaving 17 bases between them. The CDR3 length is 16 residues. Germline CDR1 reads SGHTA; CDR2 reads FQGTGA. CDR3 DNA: TGTGCCAGCAGCGTATTCGGGGGTACTACCACAGATACGCAGTATTTT. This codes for CASSVFGGTTTDTQYF.

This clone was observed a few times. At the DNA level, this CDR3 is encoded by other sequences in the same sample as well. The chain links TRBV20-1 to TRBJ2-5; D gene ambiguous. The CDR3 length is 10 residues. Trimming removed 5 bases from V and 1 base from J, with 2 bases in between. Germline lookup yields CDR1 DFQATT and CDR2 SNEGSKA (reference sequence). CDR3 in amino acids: CSASQETQYF. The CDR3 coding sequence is TGCAGTGCTTCCCAAGAGACCCAGTACTTC.

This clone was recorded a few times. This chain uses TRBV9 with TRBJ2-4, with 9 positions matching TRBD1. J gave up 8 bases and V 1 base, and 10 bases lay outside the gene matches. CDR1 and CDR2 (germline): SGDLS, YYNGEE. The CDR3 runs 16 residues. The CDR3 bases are TGTGCCAGCAGCGTACTATCCGGGACAGGGACTGACATTCAGTACTTC. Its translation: CASSVLSGTGTDIQYF.

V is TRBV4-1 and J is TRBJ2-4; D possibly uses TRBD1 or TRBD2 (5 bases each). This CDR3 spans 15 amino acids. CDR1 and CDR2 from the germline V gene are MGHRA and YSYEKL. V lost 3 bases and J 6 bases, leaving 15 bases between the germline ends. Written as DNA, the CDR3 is TGCGCCAGCAGCCACTTGGGACGGATCATAAACATTCAGTACTTC. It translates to CASSHLGRIINIQYF.

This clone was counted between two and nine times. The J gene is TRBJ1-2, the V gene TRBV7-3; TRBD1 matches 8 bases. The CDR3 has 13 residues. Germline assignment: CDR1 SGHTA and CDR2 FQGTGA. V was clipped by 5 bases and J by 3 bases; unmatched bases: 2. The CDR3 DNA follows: TGTGCCAGCAGCCCGGGACAGGACTATGGCTACACCTTC. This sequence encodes CASSPGQDYGYTF.

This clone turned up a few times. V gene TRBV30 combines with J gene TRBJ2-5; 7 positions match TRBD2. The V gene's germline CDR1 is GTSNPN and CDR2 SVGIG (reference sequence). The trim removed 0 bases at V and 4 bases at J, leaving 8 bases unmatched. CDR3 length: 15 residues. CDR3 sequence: CAWSVLGRGRETQYF. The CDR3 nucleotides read TGTGCCTGGAGTGTATTGGGCCGCGGGAGAGAGACCCAGTACTTC.

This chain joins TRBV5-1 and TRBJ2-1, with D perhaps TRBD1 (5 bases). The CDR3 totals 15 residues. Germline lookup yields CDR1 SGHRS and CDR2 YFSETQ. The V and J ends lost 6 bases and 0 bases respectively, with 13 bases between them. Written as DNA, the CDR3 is TGCGCCAGCAATAGAGAAGGGGCCTCCTACAATGAGCAGTTCTTC. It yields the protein CASNREGASYNEQFF.

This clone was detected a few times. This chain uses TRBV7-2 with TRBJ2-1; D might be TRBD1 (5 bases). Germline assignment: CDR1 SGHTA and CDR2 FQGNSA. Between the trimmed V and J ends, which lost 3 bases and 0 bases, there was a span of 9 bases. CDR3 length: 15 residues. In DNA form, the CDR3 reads TGTGCCAGCAGCTTCGCCCAGGGCTCCTACAATGAGCAGTTCTTC. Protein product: CASSFAQGSYNEQFF.

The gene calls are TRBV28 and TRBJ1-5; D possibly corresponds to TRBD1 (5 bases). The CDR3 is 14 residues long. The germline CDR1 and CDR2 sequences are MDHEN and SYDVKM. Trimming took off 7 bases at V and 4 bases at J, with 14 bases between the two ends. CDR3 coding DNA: TGTGCCAGCATCTATGGGGCCCCTAATCAGCCCCAGCATTTT. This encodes CASIYGAPNQPQHF.

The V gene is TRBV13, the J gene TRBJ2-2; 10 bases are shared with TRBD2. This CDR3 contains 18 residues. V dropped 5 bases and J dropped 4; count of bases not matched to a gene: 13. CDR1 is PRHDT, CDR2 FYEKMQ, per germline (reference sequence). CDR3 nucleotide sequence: TGTGCCAGCAGCCCACCCCAGGGACTAGCGAGGGGCACCGGGGAGCTGTTTTTT. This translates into CASSPPQGLARGTGELFF.

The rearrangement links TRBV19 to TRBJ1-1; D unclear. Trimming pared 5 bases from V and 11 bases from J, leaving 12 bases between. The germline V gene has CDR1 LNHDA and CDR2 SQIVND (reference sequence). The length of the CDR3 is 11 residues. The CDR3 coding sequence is TGTGCCAGTAGTGGTTCAAGAGGGGCTTTCTTT. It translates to CASSGSRGAFF.

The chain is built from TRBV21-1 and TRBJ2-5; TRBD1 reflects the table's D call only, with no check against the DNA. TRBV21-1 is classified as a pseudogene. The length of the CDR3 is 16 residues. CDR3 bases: TGTGCCAGCAGCTCCCGACAGGGGGGACCCCAAGAGACCCAGTACTTC. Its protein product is CASSSRQGGPQETQYF.

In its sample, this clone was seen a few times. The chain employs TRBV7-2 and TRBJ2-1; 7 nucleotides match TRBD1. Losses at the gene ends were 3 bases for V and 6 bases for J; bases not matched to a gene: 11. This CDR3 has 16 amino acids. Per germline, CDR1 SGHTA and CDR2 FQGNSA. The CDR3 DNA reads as TGTGCCAGCAGCTTCCCCAGGGGGTCTATGGGCAATGAGCAGTTCTTC. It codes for CASSFPRGSMGNEQFF. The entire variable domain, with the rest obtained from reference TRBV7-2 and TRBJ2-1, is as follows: GAGVSQSPSNKVTEKGKDVELRCDPISGHTALYWYRQSLGQGLEFLIYFQGNSAPDKSGLPSDRFSAERTGGSVSTLTIQRTQQEDSAVYLCASSFPRGSMGNEQFFGPGTRLTVL.

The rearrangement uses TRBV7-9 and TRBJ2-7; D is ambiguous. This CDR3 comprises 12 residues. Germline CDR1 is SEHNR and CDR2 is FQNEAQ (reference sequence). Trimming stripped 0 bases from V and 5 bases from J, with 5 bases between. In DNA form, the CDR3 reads TGTGCCAGCAGCTTAGCAGGGCACGAGCAGTACTTC. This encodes CASSLAGHEQYF.

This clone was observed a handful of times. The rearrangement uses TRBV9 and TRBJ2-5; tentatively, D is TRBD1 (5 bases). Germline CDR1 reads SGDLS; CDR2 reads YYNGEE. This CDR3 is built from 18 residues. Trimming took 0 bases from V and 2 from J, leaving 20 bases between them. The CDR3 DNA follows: TGTGCCAGCAGCGTAGAGGGGTCCGGCGGACCTATACAAGAGACCCAGTACTTC. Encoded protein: CASSVEGSGGPIQETQYF.

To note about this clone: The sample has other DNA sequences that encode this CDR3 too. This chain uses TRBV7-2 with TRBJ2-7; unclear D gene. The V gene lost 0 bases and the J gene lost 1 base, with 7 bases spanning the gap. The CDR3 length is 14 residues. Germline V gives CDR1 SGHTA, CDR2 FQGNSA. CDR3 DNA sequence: TGTGCCAGCAGCTTAGCTCACAGTTCCTACGAGCAGTACTTC. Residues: CASSLAHSSYEQYF.

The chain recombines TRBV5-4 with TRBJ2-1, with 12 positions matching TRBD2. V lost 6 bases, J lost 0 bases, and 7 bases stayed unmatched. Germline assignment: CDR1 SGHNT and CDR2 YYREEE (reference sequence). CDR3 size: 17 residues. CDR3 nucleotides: TGTGCCAGCACCAACGGACTAGCGGGACCCTCCTACAATGAGCAGTTCTTC. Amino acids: CASTNGLAGPSYNEQFF.

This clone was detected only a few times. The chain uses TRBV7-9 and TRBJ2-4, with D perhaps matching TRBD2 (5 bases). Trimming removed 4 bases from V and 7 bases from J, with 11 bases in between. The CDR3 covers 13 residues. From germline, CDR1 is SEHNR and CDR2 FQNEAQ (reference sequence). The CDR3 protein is CASSSRESNIQYF. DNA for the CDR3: TGTGCCAGCAGCTCGAGGGAATCGAACATTCAGTACTTC.

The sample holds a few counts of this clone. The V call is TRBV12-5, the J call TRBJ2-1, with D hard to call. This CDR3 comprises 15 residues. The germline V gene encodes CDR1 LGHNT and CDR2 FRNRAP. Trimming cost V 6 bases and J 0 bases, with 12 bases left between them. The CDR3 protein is CASGRRLSSYNEQFF. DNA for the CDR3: TGTGCTAGTGGCCGCAGGCTCAGCTCCTACAATGAGCAGTTCTTC.

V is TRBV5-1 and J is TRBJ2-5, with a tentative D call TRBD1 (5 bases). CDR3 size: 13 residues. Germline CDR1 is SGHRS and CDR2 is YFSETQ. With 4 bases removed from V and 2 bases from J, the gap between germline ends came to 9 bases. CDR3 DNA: TGCGCCAGCAGCGTGGACACTCAAGAGACCCAGTACTTC. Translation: CASSVDTQETQYF.

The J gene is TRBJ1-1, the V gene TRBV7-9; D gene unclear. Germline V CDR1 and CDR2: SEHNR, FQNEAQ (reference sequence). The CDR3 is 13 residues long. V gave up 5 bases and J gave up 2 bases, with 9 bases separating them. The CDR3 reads CASSLSANTEAFF. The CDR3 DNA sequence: TGTGCCAGCAGCCTTTCAGCAAACACTGAAGCTTTCTTT.